The 5 T cell receptor beta chains given below trace back to one sample, sequenced in a study of T cell repertoires in ileal Crohn's disease. This table comes from immunoSEQ multiplex PCR, and its TCRdb copy is limited to in-frame clones, with some not included. The sample lists about 14,000 clones, around 79% occurring once. The sequenced sample was ileal tissue. These receptors all come from an adult with Crohn's disease.

This chain joins TRBV6-1 and TRBJ1-1; D is ambiguous. Trimming took 5 bases from V and 6 from J, leaving 10 bases between them. This CDR3 has 12 residues. CDR1 MNHNS and CDR2 SASEGT come from the germline V gene. The CDR3 sequence is CASSSWPPEAFF. In nucleotides, the CDR3 is TGTGCCAGCAGTTCGTGGCCCCCTGAAGCTTTCTTT.

This clone was seen only a few times. The rearrangement links TRBV5-5 to TRBJ2-2, with D uncertain. The V gene lost 0 bases and the J gene lost 2 bases, with 11 bases spanning the gap. Germline CDR1 is SGHKS and CDR2 is YYEKEE (reference sequence). CDR3 length: 16 residues. CDR3: CASSLASGFNTGELFF. The CDR3 coding sequence is TGTGCCAGCAGCTTGGCGTCCGGGTTCAACACCGGGGAGCTGTTTTTT.

V usage is TRBV5-1 and J usage is TRBJ1-2; D might be TRBD1 (5 bases). The CDR3 totals 14 residues. Trimming took off 1 base at V and 3 bases at J, with 10 bases between the two ends. Germline assignment: CDR1 SGHRS and CDR2 YFSETQ. CDR3 in amino acids: CASSLTGQDYGYTF. CDR3 DNA sequence: TGCGCCAGCAGCTTGACAGGTCAGGACTATGGCTACACCTTC.

This chain joins TRBV6-5 and TRBJ2-2; the D gene is possibly TRBD2 (5 bases). Between the trimmed V and J ends, which lost 7 bases and 3 bases, there was a span of 9 bases. Germline CDR1 and CDR2: MNHEY and SVGAGI. The CDR3 has 13 amino acids. CDR3 sequence (DNA): TGTGCCAGCACCCACGGGGACACCGGGGAGCTGTTTTTT. Protein sequence: CASTHGDTGELFF.

The chain couples TRBV7-9 to TRBJ1-4; a possible D gene is TRBD1 (6 bases). The CDR3 has 14 residues. Trimming removed 1 base at V and 7 bases at J, with 10 bases between. In germline, CDR1 is SEHNR, CDR2 FQNEAQ (reference sequence). CDR3 sequence reads: CASSLGAGAEKLFF. The CDR3 region has the DNA TGTGCCAGCAGCTTAGGGGCAGGGGCTGAAAAACTGTTTTTT.